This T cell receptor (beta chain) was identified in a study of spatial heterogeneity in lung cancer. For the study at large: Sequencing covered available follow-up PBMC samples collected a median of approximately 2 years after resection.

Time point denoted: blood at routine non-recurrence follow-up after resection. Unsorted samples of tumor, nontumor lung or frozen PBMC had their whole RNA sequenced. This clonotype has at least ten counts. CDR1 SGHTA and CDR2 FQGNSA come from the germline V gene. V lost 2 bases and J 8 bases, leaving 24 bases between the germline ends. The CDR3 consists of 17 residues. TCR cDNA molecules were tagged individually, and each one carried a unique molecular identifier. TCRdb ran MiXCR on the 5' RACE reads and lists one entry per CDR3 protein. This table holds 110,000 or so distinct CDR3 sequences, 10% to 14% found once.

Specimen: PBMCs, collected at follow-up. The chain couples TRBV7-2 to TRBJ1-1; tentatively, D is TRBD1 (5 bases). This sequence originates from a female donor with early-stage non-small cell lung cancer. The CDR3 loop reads CASSLSPQASPLAEAFF. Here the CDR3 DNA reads TGTGCCAGCAGCTTAAGTCCACAGGCCTCCCCCCTGGCAGAAGCTTTCTTT.